This T cell receptor (beta chain) derives from a study of early T cells in non-severe SARS-CoV-2 infection. At the level of the study: Alpha and beta chains were unpaired, from unsorted whole-blood bulk RNA. Study-wide findings and caveats: A preference for anti-spike CD8 responses marked VDJdb matching, which missed private and CD4 specificities.

This clonotype was detected only a few times. Its specificity is unknown. TCRdb redid the calling of the 5' RACE reads with MiXCR, one entry per CDR3 protein. Altogether about 97,000 distinct CDR3 sequences are present, 9.5% to 12% being singletons, with the ten largest covering around 4.3%. This CDR3 is 17 amino acids long. The V gene lost 2 bases and the J gene lost 0 bases, with 17 bases spanning the gap. CDR1 is MNHEY and CDR2 is SVGAGI in the germline V gene. This chain links TRBV6-5 with TRBJ2-7; D may match TRBD1 or TRBD2 (5 bases each). Sequences were derived from whole blood, sampled at baseline. The clonotype comes from an adult who was a healthcare worker with PCR-confirmed SARS-CoV-2 infection or an uninfected control (not recorded which). This CDR3 reads CASSYTRSGTLSYEQYF. CDR3 DNA: TGTGCCAGCAGTTACACCCGGTCAGGGACCCTCTCCTACGAGCAGTACTTC.